This T cell receptor (beta chain) was identified in a study of blood T cell repertoires in COVID-19. As for the study in general: PBMCs, B-cell-depleted T cells, or T cells were the source of the cDNA or gDNA that made up the material.

The V gene lost 4 bases and the J gene lost 5 bases, with 14 bases spanning the gap. CDR1 SQVTM and CDR2 ANQGSEA come from the germline V gene. This CDR3 is built from 13 residues. As processed by the authors: Reference gene primer amplification gave estimated nucleated cell counts. This table comes from immunoSEQ multiplex PCR, and its TCRdb copy is limited to in-frame clones, with some not included. That table furnishes V, J and clone size, whereas the DNA furnished D and trimming. The data contain approximately 30,000 clones, around nine tenths of them singletons. This clonotype was sampled from a human donor in a cohort sampled during active COVID-19. The sequencing sample was made of peripheral blood. This chain links TRBV29-1 with TRBJ1-2; D remains ambiguous. The CDR3 bases are TGCAGCGTTGTACATCCTGGTTATTATGGCTACACCTTC. Its protein is CSVVHPGYYGYTF. The variable domain in full, completed from reference TRBV29-1 and TRBJ1-2, reads SAVISQKPSRDICQRGTSLTIQCQVDSQVTMMFWYRQQPGQSLTLIATANQGSEATYESGFVIDKFPISRPNLTFSTLTVSNMSPEDSSIYLCSVVHPGYYGYTFGSGTRLTVV.